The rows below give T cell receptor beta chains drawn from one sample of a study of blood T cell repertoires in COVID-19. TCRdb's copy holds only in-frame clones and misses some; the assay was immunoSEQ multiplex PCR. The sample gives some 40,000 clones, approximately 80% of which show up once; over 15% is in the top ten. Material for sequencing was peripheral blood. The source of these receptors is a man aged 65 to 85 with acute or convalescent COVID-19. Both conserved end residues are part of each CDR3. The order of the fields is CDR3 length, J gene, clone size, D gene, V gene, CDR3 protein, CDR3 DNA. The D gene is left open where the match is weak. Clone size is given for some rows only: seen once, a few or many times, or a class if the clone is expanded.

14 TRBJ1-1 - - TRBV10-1 CASSTGIPNTEAFF TGCGCCAGCAGCACAGGGATCCCTAACACTGAAGCTTTCTTT
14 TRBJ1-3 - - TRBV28 CASSPGGVGNTIYF TGTGCCAGCAGCCCGGGGGGGGTGGGAAACACCATATATTTT
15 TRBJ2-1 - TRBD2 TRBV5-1 CASSLGSGGARVQFF TGCGCCAGCAGCTTGGGAAGCGGGGGGGCCCGAGTCCAGTTCTTC
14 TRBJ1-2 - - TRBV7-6 CASSYGVGDYGYTF TGTGCCAGCAGCTACGGTGTAGGGGACTATGGCTACACCTTC
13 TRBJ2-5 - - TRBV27 CASSPQVRETQYF TGTGCCAGCAGTCCTCAGGTCCGTGAGACCCAGTACTTC
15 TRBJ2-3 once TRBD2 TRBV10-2 CASSDWTSGTDTQYF TGCGCCAGCAGTGACTGGACTAGCGGCACAGATACGCAGTATTTT
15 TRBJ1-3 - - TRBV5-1 CASSPLAFSGNTIYF TGCGCCAGCAGCCCCCTGGCCTTCTCTGGAAACACCATATATTTT
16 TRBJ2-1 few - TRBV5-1 CASSHRQEFSYNEQFF TGCGCCAGCAGCCACCGACAGGAGTTCTCCTACAATGAGCAGTTCTTC
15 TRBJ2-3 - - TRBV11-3 CASSLRSSSTDTQYF TGTGCCAGCAGCTTAAGGAGTTCTAGCACAGATACGCAGTATTTT
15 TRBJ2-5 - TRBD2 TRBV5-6 CASKTAGGLVETQYF TGTGCCAGCAAGACCGCGGGGGGGCTAGTGGAGACCCAGTACTTC
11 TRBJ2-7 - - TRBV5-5 CASSSGYEQYF TGTGCCAGCAGCTCGGGATACGAGCAGTACTTC
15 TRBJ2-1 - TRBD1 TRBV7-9 CASSSRDRVLDEQFF TGTGCCAGCAGCTCCCGGGACAGGGTCCTTGATGAGCAGTTCTTC
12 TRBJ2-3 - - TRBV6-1 CASSEVLYTQYF TGTGCCAGCAGTGAAGTCCTATATACGCAGTATTTT
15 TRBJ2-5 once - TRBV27 CASSFGRLQGETQYF TGTGCCAGCAGCTTTGGGAGGCTTCAAGGAGAGACCCAGTACTTC
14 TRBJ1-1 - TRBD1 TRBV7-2 CASSLGQGNTEAFF TGTGCCAGCAGCTTAGGACAGGGAAACACTGAAGCTTTCTTT
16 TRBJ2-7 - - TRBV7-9 CASSSDARGSPYEQYF TGTGCCAGCAGCTCGGACGCGAGGGGGAGCCCCTACGAGCAGTACTTC
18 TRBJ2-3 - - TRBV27 CASSPTWGRTDSTDTQYF TGTGCCAGCAGTCCAACGTGGGGTCGGACAGATAGCACAGATACGCAGTATTTT
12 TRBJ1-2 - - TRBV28 CASSPGNYGYTF TGTGCCAGCAGCCCAGGGAACTATGGCTACACCTTC
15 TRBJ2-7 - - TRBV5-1 CASSGGTYNSYEQYF TGCGCCAGCAGCGGCGGGACTTATAACTCCTACGAGCAGTACTTC
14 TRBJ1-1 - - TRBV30 CAWSVHGAYTEAFF TGTGCCTGGAGTGTACATGGGGCTTACACTGAAGCTTTCTTT
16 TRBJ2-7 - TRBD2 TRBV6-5 CASSYSTSGRSYEQYF TGTGCCAGCAGTTACTCTACTAGCGGGCGCTCCTACGAGCAGTACTTC
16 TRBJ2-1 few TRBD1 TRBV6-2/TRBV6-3 CASSYRGTGGRDEQFF TGTGCCAGCAGTTACAGAGGGACAGGGGGCCGGGATGAGCAGTTCTTC
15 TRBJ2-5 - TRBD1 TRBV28 CASSLGTGSYETQYF TGTGCCAGCAGTTTAGGGACAGGGTCGTATGAGACCCAGTACTTC
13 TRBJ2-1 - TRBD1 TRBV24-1 CATSDRGGLGQFF TGTGCCACCAGTGATAGAGGGGGCCTGGGGCAGTTCTTC
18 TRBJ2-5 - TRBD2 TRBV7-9 CASSLGVMAGGSQETQYF TGTGCCAGCAGCTTAGGTGTTATGGCGGGGGGGTCCCAAGAGACCCAGTACTTC
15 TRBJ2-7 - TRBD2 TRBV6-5 CASTGRVSDSYEQYF TGTGCCAGCACCGGGAGGGTTAGCGACTCCTACGAGCAGTACTTC
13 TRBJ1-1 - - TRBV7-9 CASSVSGGTEAFF TGTGCCAGCAGCGTTAGTGGGGGGACTGAAGCTTTCTTT
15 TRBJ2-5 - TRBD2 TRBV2 CASRTGGTSKETQYF TGTGCCAGCAGAACCGGGGGGACTAGTAAGGAGACCCAGTACTTC